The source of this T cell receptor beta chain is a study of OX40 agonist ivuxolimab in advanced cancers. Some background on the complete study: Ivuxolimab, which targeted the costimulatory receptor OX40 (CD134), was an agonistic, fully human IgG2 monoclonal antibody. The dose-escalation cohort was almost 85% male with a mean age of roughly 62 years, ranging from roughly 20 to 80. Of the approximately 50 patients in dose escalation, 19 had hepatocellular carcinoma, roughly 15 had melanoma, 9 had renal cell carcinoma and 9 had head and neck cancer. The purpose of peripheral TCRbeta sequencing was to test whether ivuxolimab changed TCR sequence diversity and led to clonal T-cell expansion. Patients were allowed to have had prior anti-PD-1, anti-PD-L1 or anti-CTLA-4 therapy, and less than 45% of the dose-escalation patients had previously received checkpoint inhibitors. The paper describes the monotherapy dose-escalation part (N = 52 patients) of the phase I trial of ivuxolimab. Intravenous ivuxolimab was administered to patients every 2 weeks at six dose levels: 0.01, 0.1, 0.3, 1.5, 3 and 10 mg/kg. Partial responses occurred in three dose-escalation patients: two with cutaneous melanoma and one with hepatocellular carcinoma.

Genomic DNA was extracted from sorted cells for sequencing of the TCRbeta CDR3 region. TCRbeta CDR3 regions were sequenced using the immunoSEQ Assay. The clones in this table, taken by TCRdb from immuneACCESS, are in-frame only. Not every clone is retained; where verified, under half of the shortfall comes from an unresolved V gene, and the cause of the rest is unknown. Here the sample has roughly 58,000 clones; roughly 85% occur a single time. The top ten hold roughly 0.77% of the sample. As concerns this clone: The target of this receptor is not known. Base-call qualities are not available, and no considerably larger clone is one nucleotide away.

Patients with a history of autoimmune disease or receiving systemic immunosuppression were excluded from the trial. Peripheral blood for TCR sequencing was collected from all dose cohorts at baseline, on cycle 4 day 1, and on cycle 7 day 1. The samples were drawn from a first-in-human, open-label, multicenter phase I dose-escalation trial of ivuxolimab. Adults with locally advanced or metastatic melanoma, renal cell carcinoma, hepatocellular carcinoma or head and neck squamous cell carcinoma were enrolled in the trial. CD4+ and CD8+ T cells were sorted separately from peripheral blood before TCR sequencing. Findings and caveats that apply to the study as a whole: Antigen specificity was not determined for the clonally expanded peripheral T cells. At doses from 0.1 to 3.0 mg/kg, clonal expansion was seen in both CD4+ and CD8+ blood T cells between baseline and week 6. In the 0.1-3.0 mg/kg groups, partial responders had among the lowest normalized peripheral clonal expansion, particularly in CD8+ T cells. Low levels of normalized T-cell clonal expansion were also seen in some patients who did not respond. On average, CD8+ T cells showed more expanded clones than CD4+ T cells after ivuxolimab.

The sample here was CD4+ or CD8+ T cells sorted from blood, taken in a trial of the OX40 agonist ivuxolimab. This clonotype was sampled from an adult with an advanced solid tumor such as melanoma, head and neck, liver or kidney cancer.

The DNA sequence is TGTGCCAGCAGGCCGTGGGGGACAGGGAGTAACACCGGGGAGCTGTTTTTT. It codes for CASRPWGTGSNTGELFF. Recombination linked TRBV7-6 to TRBJ2-2; the junction holds 9 bases that match TRBD1. The germline V gene supplies CDR1 SGHVS and CDR2 FNYEAQ. Taken from cysteine to phenylalanine, the CDR3 has 17 residues. Just the 51-base CDR3 DNA is kept, in frame starting at base 1. Trimming removed 6 bases from V and 2 bases from J; the gene matches leave 10 bases unexplained.